This TCR beta chain originates from a study of blood T cell repertoires in COVID-19. Study at large: Sites in the United States, Italy and Spain provided acute and convalescent COVID-19 samples.

Germline lookup yields CDR1 SGHNT and CDR2 YENEEA. V was clipped by 3 bases and J by 7 bases; unmatched bases: 4. This CDR3 region has 15 residues. Authors' processing steps: Estimation of nucleated cell counts was performed using reference gene primer amplification. The assay was immunoSEQ multiplex PCR, and TCRdb's table has in-frame clones only and misses some. V, J and clone size derive from that table, while D and trimming were established from the DNA sequence. The sample holds roughly 79,000 clones, about four fifths seen once. The J gene is TRBJ2-5, the V gene TRBV11-3; 14 bases align to TRBD2. The TCR sequence derives from a man aged 45-65 years with acute or convalescent COVID-19. The sample consisted of peripheral blood. As DNA, the CDR3 is TGTGCCAGCAGCTTCGGGACTAGCGGGAGAACGACCCAGTACTTC. Translation: CASSFGTSGRTTQYF.